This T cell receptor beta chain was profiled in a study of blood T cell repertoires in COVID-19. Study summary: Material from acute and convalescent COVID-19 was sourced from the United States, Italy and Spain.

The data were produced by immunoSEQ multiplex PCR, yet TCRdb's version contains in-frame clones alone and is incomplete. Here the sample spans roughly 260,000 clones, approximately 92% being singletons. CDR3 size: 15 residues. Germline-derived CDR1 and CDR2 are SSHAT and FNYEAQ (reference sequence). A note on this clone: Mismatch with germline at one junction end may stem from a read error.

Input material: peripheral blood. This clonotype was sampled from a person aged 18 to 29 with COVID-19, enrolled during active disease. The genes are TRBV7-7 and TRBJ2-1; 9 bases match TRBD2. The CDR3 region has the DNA TGTGCTAGCAGCTTAGCGGGAGACCCCGCGAATGAGCAGTTCTTC. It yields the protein CASSLAGDPANEQFF.